This T cell receptor (beta chain) was sequenced in a study of CD8 T cells in ankylosing spondylitis (TCRdb year 2017). A note on the overall study: The study set out to find disease-linked TCR variants by profiling T cell receptor beta repertoires in ankylosing spondylitis patients and healthy donors. The full study cohort was made up of under 30 ankylosing spondylitis patients and some 100 healthy donors. Peripheral blood samples were taken, and synovial fluid was additionally collected from ankylosing spondylitis patients.

This clonotype was detected ten times or more. It has no known antigen specificity. Per-base quality was not reported, and no clone a single base away is much larger than it. Reads for this sample came from an Illumina HiSeq 2500. Quantitative 5'-RACE with molecular barcodes was used to prepare TCR beta libraries. As for how the authors treated the data: A new computational method based on a probabilistic model of VDJ rearrangement was used to identify disease-linked TCR variants. The public sequencing data were trimmed at Q25 with fastp and processed into clonotypes with MiXCR by TCRdb, which kept only in-frame beta chains. Each CDR3 protein gets just one entry, which takes the most common genes and DNA from the rows behind it. TCRdb assigned the V and J calls; the authors' analysis was not used. The table for this sample lists roughly 440,000 distinct CDR3 sequences; 17% of them were counted only once. The ten largest clonotypes hold approximately 1% of the sample.

There are 16 amino acids in the CDR3, from cysteine to phenylalanine inclusive. Only the CDR3 part of the read is kept: 48 bases, read in frame from the first base. V is cut by 6 bases and J by 4 bases, and the space between the germline ends is 21 bases. CDR1 and CDR2, per the germline V gene, are MNHNS and SASEGT. The investigation overall reported the following: A CD8+ phenotype was shown by the disease-linked clones, which were found at relatively low frequencies in peripheral blood. The disease-linked clones were reported as significantly enriched in matched synovial fluid samples from ankylosing spondylitis patients. Blood from ankylosing spondylitis patients appeared to be characterized by a TCR beta motif made up of under ten highly homologous amino acid variants. Some TCR beta motif variants had previously been reported in synovial fluid and blood of reactive arthritis patients, which suggested common disease-initiation mechanisms.

The sequence joins TRBV6-1 to TRBJ1-2, and the D gene may be TRBD1, 6 bases matching. The receptor was derived from a male donor with ankylosing spondylitis. The source material was blood, either unsorted or a sorted T cell fraction (not recorded which). Read as DNA, the sequence is TGTGCCAGCAGGCGACAGGCTGGGGGGGAGGGCTATGGCTACACCTTC. Translated, this is CASRRQAGGEGYGYTF.